This TCR beta chain was found in a study of response to subunit inactivated influenza vaccine. Study outcomes and limitations: Every seasonal influenza vaccination brings in few new T cells, the authors suggested.

From germline, CDR1 is LGHNA and CDR2 YNFKEQ. The germline V and J ends were trimmed by 6 bases and 8 bases, with 14 bases remaining between them. The CDR3 totals 13 residues. MiXCR was run by TCRdb on the RT-PCR reads, yielding one entry per CDR3 protein. The profile covers around 850,000 distinct CDR3 sequences, with approximately 18% appearing a single time and around 9.9% taken by the ten largest. With regard to this clonotype: Its antigen is undetermined.

Specimen: PBMCs from blood, collected roughly 5 days after vaccination. The TCR was taken from a man in his forties or fifties who received an inactivated influenza vaccine. The chain uses TRBV4-2 and TRBJ2-1; D ambiguous. Here the CDR3 reads CASRGYPRDEQFF. The CDR3 nucleotides are TGTGCCAGCAGAGGTTACCCTCGGGATGAGCAGTTCTTC.